This T cell receptor beta chain was sequenced in a study of human T cells and chemical hapten exposure. Study results and caveats: No alteration of TCRs above 1 in 1000 frequency was seen with DPC sensitization.

TCRdb fed the RACE reads into MiXCR, producing one record per CDR3 protein. The sample comprises approximately 49,000 distinct CDR3 sequences, about a tenth of which are singletons, and 3.5% to 5.5% rests with the top ten. Germline values: CDR1 SQVTM, CDR2 ANQGSEA. CDR3 length equals 13 residues. Trimming took off 6 bases at V and 7 bases at J, with 16 bases between the two ends. This clonotype has ten or more counts. No antigen is known for it. Stated time point: patch test 1, 2 weeks after DPC sensitization. Treatment described: therapeutic diphenylcyclopropenone sensitization with weekly scalp DPC. RNA extraction used unfractionated whole blood as the source of total RNA.

The chain combines TRBV29-1 with TRBJ1-5; D gene ambiguous. This TCR derives from a woman aged 45-65 years with alopecia areata. Some clones in this sample may be carry-over from other donors' samples. The sequencing used whole blood, collected in connection with sensitization to the hapten diphenylcyclopropenone (DPC). DNA of the CDR3: TGCAGCGTCTACGAGGGAGGGAAGCAGCCCCAGCATTTT. Protein sequence: CSVYEGGKQPQHF. Full variable domain (rest looked up from reference TRBV29-1 and TRBJ1-5): SAVISQKPSRDICQRGTSLTIQCQVDSQVTMMFWYRQQPGQSLTLIATANQGSEATYESGFVIDKFPISRPNLTFSTLTVSNMSPEDSSIYLCSVYEGGKQPQHFGDGTRLSIL.